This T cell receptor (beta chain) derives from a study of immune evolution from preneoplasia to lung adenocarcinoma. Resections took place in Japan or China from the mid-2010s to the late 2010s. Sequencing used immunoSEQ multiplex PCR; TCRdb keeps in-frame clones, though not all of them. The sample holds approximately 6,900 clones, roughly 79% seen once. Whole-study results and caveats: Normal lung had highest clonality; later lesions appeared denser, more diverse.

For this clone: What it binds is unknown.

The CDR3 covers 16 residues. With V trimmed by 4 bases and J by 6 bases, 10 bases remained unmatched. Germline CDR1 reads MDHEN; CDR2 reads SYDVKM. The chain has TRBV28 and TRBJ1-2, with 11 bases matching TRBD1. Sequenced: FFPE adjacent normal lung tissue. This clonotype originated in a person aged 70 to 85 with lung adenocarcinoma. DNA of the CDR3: TGTGCCAGCAGTTCCCAAAAGGACAGGGGGCTTAATGGCTACACCTTC. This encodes CASSSQKDRGLNGYTF.